Following are 16 T cell receptor beta chains from one sample sequenced in a study of cytomegalovirus exposure and HLA in healthy donors. Primers for the PCR totalled 60 Vbeta and 13 Jbeta. The assay was immunoSEQ multiplex PCR, and TCRdb's table has in-frame clones only and misses some. The sample includes about 43,000 clones, roughly 63% of them seen just once. Sequencing was performed on PBMCs. Receptor source: a man in his 60s in good health and CMV-seropositive.

This rearrangement joins TRBV19 to TRBJ2-1, with D possibly TRBD2 on 5 matching bases. The CDR3 runs 12 residues. CDR1 and CDR2 (germline): LNHDA, SQIVND (reference sequence). V shed 7 bases and J shed 7 bases, with 11 bases lying between them. CDR3 DNA sequence: TGTGCCAGTAACGGACTCCTTAATGAGCAGTTCTTC. It encodes CASNGLLNEQFF.

The chain joins TRBV9 to TRBJ2-3; D perhaps matches TRBD1 (5 bases). This CDR3 is built from 16 residues. Germline assignment: CDR1 SGDLS and CDR2 YYNGEE. The ends were cut back, 0 bases at V and 0 bases at J, with 11 bases in the middle. The CDR3, as DNA: TGTGCCAGCAGCGTAGGGGTGGGGCACAGCACAGATACGCAGTATTTT. Translated: CASSVGVGHSTDTQYF.

The chain recombines TRBV5-8 with TRBJ1-5; the D is unclear. The CDR3 has 13 amino acids. Germline V lookup: CDR1 SGHTS, CDR2 YDEGEE. Deletions cut 0 bases from V and 5 bases from J, with 6 bases between. The CDR3 spells CASSLDTDQPQHF. The CDR3 region has the DNA TGTGCCAGCAGCTTGGATACGGATCAGCCCCAGCATTTT.

The table lists this clone with a few counts. V and J are TRBV7-3 and TRBJ2-3; D may be TRBD2 (6 bases). Germline V gene lookup returns CDR1 SGHTA and CDR2 FQGTGA. V shed 5 bases and J shed 5 bases, with 20 bases lying between them. The CDR3 loop spans 16 amino acids. CDR3 nucleotide sequence: TGTGCCAGCAGCGTCGTGGGTGGCGGGATGGTAGATACGCAGTATTTT. It translates to CASSVVGGGMVDTQYF.

The chain couples TRBV9 to TRBJ1-2; 7 nucleotides match TRBD1. The CDR3 extends over 14 amino acids. The junction had 10 bases not matched to a gene; V was cut back by 3 bases and J by 8 bases. The germline gives CDR1 SGDLS, CDR2 YYNGEE. CDR3 DNA sequence: TGTGCCAGCAGCGCCCGAATTGACAGGGCGGGCTACACCTTC. Amino acid sequence: CASSARIDRAGYTF.

There are many counts of this clone. This chain joins TRBV7-9 and TRBJ2-7; D possibly corresponds to TRBD2 (5 bases). The ends were cut back, 7 bases at V and 6 bases at J, with 13 bases in the middle. CDR1 is SEHNR, CDR2 FQNEAQ, per germline (reference sequence). The CDR3 spans 12 residues. The CDR3 reads CASTPGGSEQYF. CDR3 DNA: TGTGCCAGCACCCCAGGAGGATCCGAGCAGTACTTC.

J is TRBJ1-3 and V is TRBV29-1; D gene uncertain. From germline, CDR1 is SQVTM and CDR2 ANQGSEA. V lost 8 bases, J lost 2 bases, and 10 bases lay in between. The CDR3 has 12 amino acids. The chain's CDR3 is CSLGWPGNTIYF. The DNA for the CDR3 is TGCAGCCTTGGGTGGCCTGGAAACACCATATATTTT.

The rearrangement links TRBV7-9 to TRBJ2-5, with TRBD1 identical over 8 bases. V trimming: 4 bases; J trimming: 3 bases; junction bases outside the gene matches: 13. In germline, CDR1 is SEHNR, CDR2 FQNEAQ (reference sequence). The CDR3 length is 17 residues. This CDR3 is CASSSLNFRGPKETQYF. CDR3 coding DNA: TGTGCCAGCAGCTCCCTGAATTTCAGGGGGCCCAAAGAGACCCAGTACTTC.

The chain recombines TRBV7-3 with TRBJ1-2; the D is unclear. The CDR3 sequence is 13 residues long. CDR1 SGHTA and CDR2 FQGTGA come from the germline V gene. Between the trimmed V and J ends, which lost 5 bases and 2 bases, there was a span of 9 bases. The CDR3 DNA sequence: TGTGCCAGCAGCCAGTCGGGGAACTATGGCTACACCTTC. Translated: CASSQSGNYGYTF.

For the CDR3, the DNA is TGTGCCAGCAGCCCGGGACACAAAAGCTATGGCTACACCTTC. Translated, it gives CASSPGHKSYGYTF. V is TRBV14 and J is TRBJ1-2; D possibly corresponds to TRBD1 (6 bases). This CDR3 has 14 amino acids. V lost 4 bases to trimming and J lost 4 bases, with 13 bases between them. Germline loops: CDR1 SGHDN, CDR2 FVKESK.

The chain joins TRBV30 to TRBJ2-1; 10 nucleotides line up with TRBD2. The CDR3 has 15 residues. The J segment lost 6 bases and the V segment lost 3 bases, leaving 8 bases of the junction unmatched. Germline CDR1 GTSNPN, CDR2 SVGIG (reference sequence). The chain's CDR3 is CAWRAGGPSSNEQFF. CDR3 nucleotide sequence: TGTGCCTGGAGAGCGGGAGGGCCGAGTAGCAATGAGCAGTTCTTC.

CDR3 sequence reads: CASDPGGAGYGYTF. In DNA form, the CDR3 reads TGTGCCAGTGACCCAGGGGGCGCTGGGTATGGCTACACCTTC. The chain couples TRBV28 to TRBJ1-2, with 8 bases that match TRBD1. Trimming removed 9 bases from V and 5 bases from J; junction bases left unmatched: 11. Germline CDR1 reads MDHEN; CDR2 reads SYDVKM. The CDR3 runs 14 residues.

V and J are TRBV19 and TRBJ1-2, with D possibly matching TRBD1 (6 bases). The V gene's germline CDR1 is LNHDA and CDR2 SQIVND (reference sequence). V was shortened by 8 bases and J by 1 base, with 20 bases between the two germline ends. CDR3 size: 16 residues. This CDR3 is CASRTIRQDVNYGYTF. CDR3 in DNA: TGTGCCAGTCGAACCATACGACAGGATGTTAACTATGGCTACACCTTC.

V gene TRBV18 combines with J gene TRBJ1-2; D is undetermined. Trimming took 1 base from V and 6 from J, leaving 9 bases between them. The CDR3 totals 13 residues. Per the germline V gene, CDR1 is KGHSH and CDR2 is LQKENI. For the CDR3, the DNA is TGTGCCAGCTCACCACGGAGGCCAGATGGCTACACCTTC. Protein product: CASSPRRPDGYTF.

The chain joins TRBV6-4 to TRBJ2-1; 12 nucleotides match TRBD2. Germline V gene data show CDR1 as MRHNA and CDR2 as SNTAGT. V was pared by 6 bases and J by 9 bases, with 9 bases of the junction left unmatched. The CDR3 is 15 amino acids. CDR3 bases: TGTGCCAGCAGCAAAGGACTAGCGGGACCCATTGAGCAGTTCTTC. Translated, it gives CASSKGLAGPIEQFF.

This sequence joins TRBV6-6 and TRBJ1-5; D is perhaps TRBD1 (5 bases). The CDR3 spans 16 residues. Germline CDR1 and CDR2: MNHNY and SVGAGI (reference sequence). Trimming removed 5 bases from V and 0 bases from J, with 14 bases in between. The CDR3, as DNA: TGTGCCAGCAGTCTCGGTACAGGTAATAGCAATCAGCCCCAGCATTTT. Protein sequence: CASSLGTGNSNQPQHF.